A selection of T cell receptor beta chains follows, all from one sample in a study of T cells in Graves' hyperthyroidism and ophthalmopathy. TCRdb reprocessed the multiplex PCR reads via MiXCR and lists one record per CDR3 protein. Of 350,000 to 450,000 distinct CDR3 sequences listed, about 14% were seen once; the top ten hold around 27%. Sequencing input: blood. The receptors shown here come from a man between 50 and 59 years old with Graves' ophthalmopathy. CDR3s include the opening cysteine and the closing phenylalanine or tryptophan. D genes are given only for firm matches. Not every row has a clone size; where given, it reads once, few, many or a size class.

j_gene: TRBJ2-4
abundance: many
v_gene: TRBV11-2
d_gene: TRBD2
CDR3aa: CASSHGGVAKNIQYF
CDR3nt: TGTGCCAGCAGCCATGGGGGGGTAGCCAAAAACATTCAGTACTTC

j_gene: TRBJ2-5
abundance: many
v_gene: TRBV20-1
d_gene: TRBD1
CDR3aa: CSARRGRGLETQYF
CDR3nt: TGCAGTGCTAGGCGTGGCAGGGGGCTTGAGACCCAGTACTTC

j_gene: TRBJ2-7
abundance: many
v_gene: TRBV24-1
d_gene: NA
CDR3aa: CATSDQDLPYEQYF
CDR3nt: TGTGCCACCAGTGATCAGGACTTACCCTACGAGCAGTACTTC

j_gene: TRBJ1-2
abundance: few
v_gene: TRBV28
d_gene: NA
CDR3aa: CASSSEVSNYGYTF
CDR3nt: TGTGCCAGCAGTTCCGAGGTCTCTAACTATGGCTACACCTTC

j_gene: TRBJ2-1
abundance: many
v_gene: TRBV5-5
d_gene: TRBD1
CDR3aa: CASSYTPDRGYNEQFF
CDR3nt: TGTGCCAGCAGTTATACCCCTGACAGGGGATACAATGAGCAGTTCTTC

j_gene: TRBJ2-1
abundance: few
v_gene: TRBV9
d_gene: TRBD2
CDR3aa: CASSVSGTRGPNEQFF
CDR3nt: TGTGCCAGCAGCGTAAGTGGGACTAGAGGCCCCAATGAGCAGTTCTTC

j_gene: TRBJ2-1
abundance: NA
v_gene: TRBV14
d_gene: NA
CDR3aa: CASRRSGNEQFF
CDR3nt: TGTGCCAGCAGGCGCAGTGGTAATGAGCAGTTCTTC

j_gene: TRBJ1-1
abundance: many
v_gene: TRBV28
d_gene: NA
CDR3aa: CASGVSVNTEAFF
CDR3nt: TGTGCCAGCGGGGTAAGCGTGAACACTGAAGCTTTCTTT

j_gene: TRBJ1-6
abundance: NA
v_gene: TRBV27
d_gene: TRBD1
CDR3aa: CASRILTGGVGNSPLHF
CDR3nt: TGTGCCAGCAGAATTCTTACAGGGGGCGTAGGGAATTCACCCCTCCACTTT

j_gene: TRBJ2-3
abundance: few
v_gene: TRBV28
d_gene: NA
CDR3aa: CASSLSDTDTQYF
CDR3nt: TGTGCCAGCAGCCTTTCTGACACAGATACGCAGTATTTT

j_gene: TRBJ2-3
abundance: NA
v_gene: TRBV11-2
d_gene: NA
CDR3aa: CASSPRTSGADTQYF
CDR3nt: TGTGCCAGCAGCCCTCGGACTTCTGGGGCAGATACGCAGTATTTT

j_gene: TRBJ1-4
abundance: many
v_gene: TRBV20-1
d_gene: NA
CDR3aa: CSVIRDPAEKLFF
CDR3nt: TGCAGTGTTATCCGGGACCCTGCCGAAAAACTGTTTTTT

j_gene: TRBJ1-2
abundance: many
v_gene: TRBV20-1
d_gene: NA
CDR3aa: CSASMGGNYGYTF
CDR3nt: TGCAGTGCTAGCATGGGGGGAAACTATGGCTACACCTTC

j_gene: TRBJ2-7
abundance: NA
v_gene: TRBV7-9
d_gene: NA
CDR3aa: CASSSPASYYEQYF
CDR3nt: TGTGCCAGCAGCTCCCCGGCGAGCTACTACGAGCAGTACTTC

j_gene: TRBJ2-7
abundance: few
v_gene: TRBV4-1
d_gene: NA
CDR3aa: CASSQLRSEGEQYF
CDR3nt: TGCGCCAGCAGCCAACTACGGAGCGAAGGGGAGCAGTACTTC

j_gene: TRBJ2-1
abundance: NA
v_gene: TRBV6-1
d_gene: TRBD2
CDR3aa: CASSEAGGPYNEQFF
CDR3nt: TGTGCCAGCAGTGAAGCGGGAGGGCCTTACAATGAGCAGTTCTTC

j_gene: TRBJ2-3
abundance: NA
v_gene: TRBV29-1
d_gene: NA
CDR3aa: CSVDGEGFPTSTDTQYF
CDR3nt: TGCAGCGTTGACGGGGAAGGTTTCCCGACTTCAACAGATACGCAGTATTTT

j_gene: TRBJ2-3
abundance: few
v_gene: TRBV20-1
d_gene: NA
CDR3aa: CSARGVADTQYF
CDR3nt: TGCAGTGCTAGAGGGGTGGCAGATACGCAGTATTTT

j_gene: TRBJ2-6
abundance: few
v_gene: TRBV6-1
d_gene: NA
CDR3aa: CASRRQADFGANVLTF
CDR3nt: TGTGCCAGCAGGCGACAGGCTGACTTTGGGGCCAACGTCCTGACTTTC

j_gene: TRBJ1-5
abundance: many
v_gene: TRBV20-1
d_gene: TRBD1
CDR3aa: CSAVTGGLYSNQPQHF
CDR3nt: TGCAGTGCTGTAACAGGGGGCCTTTATAGCAATCAGCCCCAGCATTTT

j_gene: TRBJ2-1
abundance: many
v_gene: TRBV20-1
d_gene: NA
CDR3aa: CSAPTGTLSEQFF
CDR3nt: TGCAGTGCACCGACCGGGACTCTCTCTGAGCAGTTCTTC

j_gene: TRBJ1-6
abundance: many
v_gene: TRBV24-1
d_gene: NA
CDR3aa: CATSGFIHYNSPLHF
CDR3nt: TGTGCCACCAGTGGGTTCATCCATTATAATTCACCCCTCCACTTT

j_gene: TRBJ2-5
abundance: many
v_gene: TRBV19
d_gene: NA
CDR3aa: CAPVGDLEQETQYF
CDR3nt: TGTGCCCCGGTTGGGGATTTGGAACAAGAGACCCAGTACTTC

j_gene: TRBJ2-7
abundance: many
v_gene: TRBV3-1
d_gene: NA
CDR3aa: CASSQDTYQLEQYF
CDR3nt: TGTGCCAGCAGCCAAGACACTTACCAATTGGAGCAGTACTTC

j_gene: TRBJ2-5
abundance: many
v_gene: TRBV3-1
d_gene: NA
CDR3aa: CASSQPGDLGDF
CDR3nt: TGTGCCAGCAGCCAACCGGGGGACTTGGGGGACTTC

j_gene: TRBJ2-3
abundance: many
v_gene: TRBV7-2
d_gene: TRBD2
CDR3aa: CASSLGLAADTQYF
CDR3nt: TGTGCCAGCAGCTTGGGACTAGCGGCAGATACGCAGTATTTT

j_gene: TRBJ2-3
abundance: NA
v_gene: TRBV20-1
d_gene: NA
CDR3aa: CSAKLWGLTGYPDTQYF
CDR3nt: TGCAGTGCTAAGCTCTGGGGGCTAACGGGATACCCGGATACGCAGTATTTT

j_gene: TRBJ1-1
abundance: NA
v_gene: TRBV7-9
d_gene: NA
CDR3aa: CASADTEAFF
CDR3nt: TGTGCCAGCGCGGACACTGAAGCTTTCTTT

j_gene: TRBJ2-1
abundance: many
v_gene: TRBV6-1
d_gene: TRBD1
CDR3aa: CASSASTGGNWNEQFF
CDR3nt: TGTGCCAGCAGCGCCTCGACAGGGGGCAATTGGAATGAGCAGTTCTTC

j_gene: TRBJ1-6
abundance: few
v_gene: TRBV28
d_gene: NA
CDR3aa: CASTTSSYNSPLHF
CDR3nt: TGTGCCAGCACTACTAGCTCCTATAATTCACCCCTCCACTTT

j_gene: TRBJ2-1
abundance: many
v_gene: TRBV9
d_gene: NA
CDR3aa: CASSLGSPSYNEQFF
CDR3nt: TGTGCCAGCAGTCTTGGATCCCCTTCCTACAATGAGCAGTTCTTC

j_gene: TRBJ2-3
abundance: many
v_gene: TRBV29-1
d_gene: NA
CDR3aa: CSVVTPEQYF
CDR3nt: TGCAGCGTTGTGACTCCGGAGCAGTATTTT

j_gene: TRBJ1-2
abundance: few
v_gene: TRBV2
d_gene: NA
CDR3aa: CASRGFNYGYTF
CDR3nt: TGTGCCAGCCGGGGTTTTAACTATGGCTACACCTTC

j_gene: TRBJ2-5
abundance: many
v_gene: TRBV27
d_gene: NA
CDR3aa: CASRGNVGVQETQYF
CDR3nt: TGTGCCAGCAGGGGTAACGTAGGTGTCCAAGAGACCCAGTACTTC

j_gene: TRBJ2-3
abundance: many
v_gene: TRBV7-3
d_gene: TRBD2
CDR3aa: CASSAHTSGRGSTDTQYF
CDR3nt: TGTGCCAGCAGCGCACACACGAGCGGGAGAGGGAGCACAGATACGCAGTATTTT

j_gene: TRBJ1-1
abundance: many
v_gene: TRBV7-9
d_gene: NA
CDR3aa: CASSLSGVNTEAFF
CDR3nt: TGTGCCAGCAGCTTATCTGGGGTGAACACTGAAGCTTTCTTT

j_gene: TRBJ2-2
abundance: NA
v_gene: TRBV27
d_gene: TRBD1
CDR3aa: CASSNLQGAGNTGELFF
CDR3nt: TGTGCCAGCAGTAACTTACAGGGGGCGGGGAACACCGGGGAGCTGTTTTTT

j_gene: TRBJ2-2
abundance: many
v_gene: TRBV6-5
d_gene: NA
CDR3aa: CASSYTQGYTGELFF
CDR3nt: TGTGCCAGCAGTTATACGCAGGGTTACACCGGGGAGCTGTTTTTT

j_gene: TRBJ2-3
abundance: many
v_gene: TRBV27
d_gene: NA
CDR3aa: CASTLGLDFLDTQYF
CDR3nt: TGTGCCAGCACACTAGGGCTAGACTTCTTAGATACGCAGTATTTT

j_gene: TRBJ2-5
abundance: many
v_gene: TRBV9
d_gene: TRBD2
CDR3aa: CASSVVGTSGTETQYF
CDR3nt: TGTGCCAGCAGCGTAGTGGGAACTAGCGGGACGGAGACCCAGTACTTC